These 10 T cell receptor beta chains share one sample of origin, sequenced in a study of cytomegalovirus exposure and HLA in healthy donors. Primers for the PCR totalled 60 Vbeta and 13 Jbeta. The assay was immunoSEQ multiplex PCR, and TCRdb's table has in-frame clones only and misses some. In all, the sample yields about 120,000 clones. Source material: PBMCs. These receptors came from a man aged 18 to 29 in good health and CMV-seronegative.

The V and J genes are TRBV15 and TRBJ2-7, with 10 bases identical to TRBD2. CDR1 LNHNV and CDR2 YYDKDF come from the germline V gene (reference sequence). There are 15 residues in the CDR3. Losses at the gene ends were 6 bases for V and 0 bases for J; bases not matched to a gene: 5. CDR3 region: CATRYSSGSSYEQYF. The DNA of the CDR3 is TGTGCCACCAGATACTCTAGCGGGAGCTCCTACGAGCAGTACTTC.

This rearrangement joins TRBV25-1 to TRBJ1-5; D unclear. Germline loops: CDR1 MGHDK, CDR2 SYGVNS. This CDR3 is 14 amino acids long. The V and J ends lost 6 bases and 1 base respectively, with 10 bases between them. The CDR3, as DNA: TGTGCCAGCAGCGCGGAGGTGAGCAATCAGCCCCAGCATTTT. Translating it yields CASSAEVSNQPQHF.

The chain carries TRBV19 and TRBJ1-2, with 10 bases fitting TRBD1. Germline CDR1 LNHDA, CDR2 SQIVND (reference sequence). Trimming cost V 4 bases and J 5 bases; bases outside gene matches: 4. This CDR3 is 14 amino acids long. CDR3 residues: CASSTGTGAYGYTF. DNA of the CDR3: TGTGCCAGTAGTACTGGGACAGGGGCGTATGGCTACACCTTC.

This chain uses TRBV18 with TRBJ2-5, with D maybe TRBD2 (6 bases). The CDR3 runs to 13 residues. Germline CDR1 and CDR2: KGHSH and LQKENI. Trimming removed 5 bases from V and 4 bases from J, with 11 bases in between. CDR3 nucleotides: TGTGCCAGCTCATATCGGGAGCGAGAGACCCAGTACTTC. As protein: CASSYRERETQYF.

The chain joins TRBV27 to TRBJ2-1; 11 bases match TRBD1. The CDR3 has 17 amino acids. Germline CDR1 is MNHEY and CDR2 is SMNVEV (reference sequence). The junction had 10 bases not matched to a gene; V was cut back by 2 bases and J by 7 bases. The CDR3 nucleotides read TGTGCCAGCAGTTTAAGGGGAGGGACAGGGGGTCCGAATGAGCAGTTCTTC. Residues: CASSLRGGTGGPNEQFF.

The V call is TRBV4-2, the J call TRBJ1-3, with unresolved D. Trimming pared 0 bases from V and 2 bases from J, leaving 8 bases between. The CDR3 has 15 residues. Germline assignment: CDR1 LGHNA and CDR2 YNFKEQ. Written as DNA, the CDR3 is TGTGCCAGCAGCCAAGATGCCGGGGCTGGAAACACCATATATTTT. As protein: CASSQDAGAGNTIYF.

A note on this clone: Within the sample, other DNA sequences also encode this same CDR3. The chain has TRBV9 and TRBJ1-1, with 11 bases aligning to TRBD1. This CDR3 has 14 residues. The V gene end was trimmed by 4 bases and the J gene end by 4 bases; junction bases not matched to a gene: 3. Germline V gene lookup returns CDR1 SGDLS and CDR2 YYNGEE. The CDR3: CASSSGQGGTEAFF. The CDR3 DNA follows: TGTGCCAGCAGCTCGGGACAGGGGGGCACTGAAGCTTTCTTT.

The V call is TRBV19, the J call TRBJ2-3; D unclear. The CDR3 sequence is 15 residues long. Per germline, CDR1 LNHDA and CDR2 SQIVND (reference sequence). Trimming left V 3 bases short and J 5 bases short, with 15 bases between. CDR3 region: CASSIGVPAKDTQYF. CDR3 nucleotides: TGTGCCAGTAGTATTGGAGTCCCCGCGAAAGATACGCAGTATTTT.

This rearrangement joins TRBV14 to TRBJ2-1, with D possibly being TRBD2 (5 bases). Germline CDR1 SGHDN, CDR2 FVKESK. CDR3 length: 17 amino acids. V dropped 1 base and J dropped 6 bases, with 19 bases sitting between them. This CDR3 is CASSQVIGGYRFNEQFF. The CDR3 DNA reads as TGTGCCAGCAGCCAAGTGATCGGAGGCTACCGTTTCAATGAGCAGTTCTTC.

J is TRBJ2-7 and V is TRBV28; D is possibly TRBD2 (6 bases). This CDR3 has 15 amino acids. Germline V lookup: CDR1 MDHEN, CDR2 SYDVKM. V was trimmed by 10 bases and J by 2 bases, leaving 21 bases between them. The CDR3 DNA reads as TGTGCCATAGGTAAAAGGGGCGGGATCACCTACGAGCAGTACTTC. Protein sequence: CAIGKRGGITYEQYF.